A single sample gave rise to the 21 T cell receptor beta chains below, sequenced in a study of T cell responses to AZD1222 COVID-19 vaccine. Only in-frame clones appear in the TCRdb table, and some are missing; sequencing was by immunoSEQ multiplex PCR. The sample has about 88,000 clones; roughly 89% are singletons. Sequencing was performed on peripheral blood, taken on day 0 of MenACWY control vaccination. The source is an adult in good health.

The chain has TRBV24-1 and TRBJ2-5; TRBD1 agrees at 8 bases. The CDR3 loop spans 16 amino acids. With V trimmed by 4 bases and J by 5 bases, 11 bases remained unmatched. Germline assignment: CDR1 KGHDR and CDR2 SFDVKD. The CDR3 spells CATSELTGGIGETQYF. CDR3 DNA sequence: TGTGCCACCAGTGAATTAACAGGGGGAATAGGGGAGACCCAGTACTTC.

The chain joins TRBV6-5 to TRBJ1-1; D is ambiguous. V shed 4 bases and J shed 2 bases, with 8 bases lying between them. This CDR3 contains 13 residues. From germline, CDR1 is MNHEY and CDR2 SVGAGI. CDR3 DNA sequence: TGTGCCAGCAGTTCGTACAGTAACACTGAAGCTTTCTTT. It yields the protein CASSSYSNTEAFF.

The V and J genes are TRBV10-3 and TRBJ1-3; 9 bases fit TRBD1. Trimming cost V 6 bases and J 3 bases; bases outside gene matches: 0. Germline V gives CDR1 ENHRY, CDR2 SYGVKD. CDR3 length: 13 amino acids. The DNA of the CDR3 is TGTGCCATCAGGGGACAGGGTGGAAACACCATATATTTT. As protein: CAIRGQGGNTIYF.

The genes are TRBV28 and TRBJ2-3; possibly TRBD1 for D (6 bases). The CDR3 consists of 14 residues. Per germline, CDR1 MDHEN and CDR2 SYDVKM. Trimming removed 3 bases at V and 2 bases at J, with 9 bases between. CDR3 DNA: TGTGCCAGCAGTTTCCGGGACAACACAGATACGCAGTATTTT. It translates to CASSFRDNTDTQYF.

The CDR3 loop is CATGTPSADTQYF. The CDR3 DNA follows: TGTGCCACCGGTACACCGTCTGCAGATACGCAGTATTTT. The genes are TRBV24-1 and TRBJ2-3; D call uncertain. Germline V gene sequence: CDR1 KGHDR, CDR2 SFDVKD. V lost 9 bases and J 4 bases, leaving 13 bases between the germline ends. The CDR3 length is 13 residues.

CDR3 sequence (DNA): TGTGCCATCAGCACAGGGGCAGCCAACTATGGCTACACCTTC. It is translated as CAISTGAANYGYTF. The chain couples TRBV10-3 to TRBJ1-2; the match to TRBD1 covers 7 bases. This CDR3 contains 14 residues. The trim removed 6 bases at V and 2 bases at J, leaving 6 bases unmatched. Germline-derived CDR1 and CDR2 are ENHRY and SYGVKD.

The chain links TRBV6-2 or TRBV6-3 to TRBJ1-1, with 9 bases aligning to TRBD1. Germline assignment: CDR1 MNHEY and CDR2 SVGEGT. CDR3 length: 16 amino acids. J was trimmed by 6 bases and V by 2 bases; bases with no gene match: 10. The CDR3 spells CASSYGSGQGFSEAFF. The CDR3, as DNA: TGTGCCAGCAGTTACGGATCAGGACAGGGGTTTTCTGAAGCTTTCTTT.

The chain couples TRBV6-1 to TRBJ1-2; 7 positions match TRBD1. Germline-derived CDR1 and CDR2 are MNHNS and SASEGT. V dropped 3 bases and J dropped 6; count of bases not matched to a gene: 7. The CDR3 consists of 14 residues. This CDR3 is CASSERQGRDGYTF. DNA of the CDR3: TGTGCCAGCAGTGAGCGACAGGGAAGAGATGGCTACACCTTC.

The CDR3 protein is CASSSDRDNNQPQHF. The CDR3 DNA reads TGTGCCAGCAGTTCGGACAGGGATAACAATCAGCCCCAGCATTTT. V usage is TRBV6-5 and J usage is TRBJ1-5, with 8 nucleotides matching TRBD1. The CDR3 consists of 15 residues. The germline CDR1 and CDR2 sequences are MNHEY and SVGAGI. The V and J ends lost 4 bases and 3 bases, in that order; junction bases with no gene match: 5.

This chain uses TRBV19 with TRBJ1-2; D call uncertain. V dropped 6 bases and J dropped 3 bases, with 8 bases sitting between them. The CDR3 extends over 12 amino acids. Germline CDR1 is LNHDA and CDR2 is SQIVND (reference sequence). CDR3 sequence reads: CASSLADYGYTF. The DNA of the CDR3 is TGTGCCAGTAGCCTGGCAGACTATGGCTACACCTTC.

The chain combines TRBV7-2 with TRBJ2-7; 7 bases fit TRBD1. The CDR3 is 15 amino acids. Trimming removed 5 bases from V and 0 bases from J; junction bases left unmatched: 7. Germline CDR1 is SGHTA and CDR2 is FQGNSA. The CDR3 DNA reads TGTGCCAGCAGCATCGGACAGGAGAGCTCCTACGAGCAGTACTTC. Residues: CASSIGQESSYEQYF.

The chain recombines TRBV24-1 with TRBJ2-1; 8 bases map to TRBD2. The CDR3 runs to 16 residues. V lost 4 bases to trimming and J lost 6 bases; unmatched junction nucleotides: 10. The germline CDR1 and CDR2 sequences are KGHDR and SFDVKD. CDR3 region: CATSEPVGGALNEQFF. The CDR3 coding sequence is TGTGCCACCAGTGAGCCGGTCGGGGGGGCCCTCAATGAGCAGTTCTTC.

This sequence joins TRBV5-6 and TRBJ2-1; 7 nucleotides match TRBD2. CDR1 is SGHDT, CDR2 YYEEEE, per germline. The CDR3 runs 15 residues. The V and J ends lost 4 bases and 4 bases, in that order; junction bases with no gene match: 8. CDR3 sequence: CASSLSPAGYNEQFF. As DNA, the CDR3 is TGTGCCAGCAGCCTGAGCCCAGCGGGGTACAATGAGCAGTTCTTC.

The chain couples TRBV4-1 to TRBJ2-3; D is ambiguous. The CDR3 is 14 residues long. CDR1 is MGHRA, CDR2 YSYEKL, per germline. Trimming shortened V by 0 bases and J by 0 bases, and 4 bases separated the two germline ends. The CDR3 coding sequence is TGCGCCAGCAGCCAAGATCTTAGCACAGATACGCAGTATTTT. Translating it yields CASSQDLSTDTQYF.

The rearrangement uses TRBV9 and TRBJ1-1; D gene uncertain. Germline CDR1 is SGDLS and CDR2 is YYNGEE. Trimming removed 4 bases from V and 4 bases from J, with 14 bases in between. The CDR3 is 14 amino acids. The CDR3 reads CASSSHLLSTEAFF. DNA of the CDR3: TGTGCCAGCAGCTCACATTTGTTGAGCACTGAAGCTTTCTTT.

This clone has only one observation. The chain couples TRBV13 to TRBJ1-5, with D possibly matching TRBD1 (6 bases). This CDR3 contains 16 residues. Germline loops: CDR1 PRHDT, CDR2 FYEKMQ (reference sequence). V gave up 0 bases and J gave up 1 base, with 10 bases separating them. The CDR3 sequence: CASSLGGGKSNQPQHF. The CDR3 DNA follows: TGTGCCAGCAGCTTAGGAGGGGGTAAGAGCAATCAGCCCCAGCATTTT.

The chain links TRBV29-1 to TRBJ2-1; 7 bases are a match to TRBD2. V was clipped by 6 bases and J by 5 bases; unmatched bases: 13. Germline V gives CDR1 SQVTM, CDR2 ANQGSEA. There are 15 residues in the CDR3. CDR3: CSVCSTSDFHNEQFF. CDR3 sequence (DNA): TGCAGCGTGTGCAGTACTAGCGATTTCCACAATGAGCAGTTCTTC.

J is TRBJ1-4 and V is TRBV2, with D perhaps TRBD1 (6 bases). The CDR3 length is 17 residues. CDR1 SNHLY and CDR2 FYNNEI come from the germline V gene. V lost 6 bases and J lost 4, with 21 bases in between. CDR3 DNA: TGTGCCAGCAGCAAACAACCCGGGACACTCCTTAATGAAAAACTGTTTTTT. It yields the protein CASSKQPGTLLNEKLFF.

The chain uses TRBV29-1 and TRBJ2-2; D possibly corresponds to TRBD1 (7 bases). The CDR3 is made up of 12 amino acids. From germline, CDR1 is SQVTM and CDR2 ANQGSEA. CDR3 amino acids: CGGGENTGELFF. CDR3 coding DNA: TGCGGAGGGGGCGAGAACACCGGGGAGCTGTTTTTT.

This clone was detected once. This chain links TRBV2 with TRBJ1-1; D gene uncertain. This CDR3 spans 12 amino acids. Germline-derived CDR1 and CDR2 are SNHLY and FYNNEI. V lost 2 bases and J 6 bases, leaving 7 bases between the germline ends. CDR3 loop: CASSESQSEAFF. As DNA, the CDR3 is TGTGCCAGCAGTGAAAGTCAGTCTGAAGCTTTCTTT.

J is TRBJ1-6 and V is TRBV10-1; D may be TRBD1 (5 bases). CDR1 is WNHNN, CDR2 SYGVQD, per germline (reference sequence). Trimming took off 5 bases at V and 10 bases at J, with 15 bases between the two ends. The length of the CDR3 is 14 residues. CDR3 nucleotide sequence: TGCGCCAGCAGTAGGGGCCCCGGCGGGTCACCCCTCCACTTT. Encoded protein: CASSRGPGGSPLHF.